The rows below give T cell receptor beta chains drawn from one sample of a study of beta chain features in type 1 diabetes. Clones were read by immunoSEQ multiplex PCR, and TCRdb kept only the in-frame ones, dropping some. Of 900,000 or so clones in the sample, 15% to 20% were seen once. The specimen sequenced was naive CD4+ T cells from blood. These receptors all stem from a woman aged 18-29 years in good health. Both conserved end residues are part of each CDR3. A D gene is named only where the DNA matches it firmly. Clone size appears in some rows only: once, few, many, or a class for an expanded clone.

D gene	V gene	clone size	J gene	CDR3 protein	CDR3 DNA
TRBD1	TRBV11-2	-	TRBJ2-7	CASTRYRGVYEQYF	TGTGCCAGCACCCGTTACAGGGGAGTCTACGAGCAGTACTTC
TRBD2	TRBV5-1	-	TRBJ2-1	CASTLFSGTSGMNEQFF	TGCGCCAGCACCCTATTTTCCGGGACTAGCGGGATGAATGAGCAGTTCTTC
TRBD2	TRBV5-1	few	TRBJ2-7	CASALLAGVVEYEQYF	TGCGCCAGCGCCCTACTAGCGGGAGTTGTCGAGTACGAGCAGTACTTC
-	TRBV5-6	few	TRBJ2-3	CASSSQGRRTTDTQYF	TGTGCCAGCAGCTCTCAGGGTAGGCGGACCACAGATACGCAGTATTTT
TRBD1	TRBV25-1	few	TRBJ2-1	CASSEDRGHEQFF	TGTGCCAGCAGTGAAGACAGGGGGCATGAGCAGTTCTTC
TRBD1	TRBV19	few	TRBJ1-5	CAGSDRVGQPQHF	TGTGCCGGATCGGACAGGGTAGGACAGCCCCAGCATTTT
-	TRBV2	-	TRBJ2-3	CASSTEYTDTQYF	TGTGCCAGCAGTACAGAATACACAGATACGCAGTATTTT
-	TRBV2	-	TRBJ2-1	CASSEMGENEQFF	TGTGCCAGCAGTGAAATGGGGGAGAATGAGCAGTTCTTC
-	TRBV6-1	few	TRBJ1-2	CASSYSYGYTF	TGTGCCAGCAGCTATTCCTATGGCTACACCTTC
-	TRBV27	-	TRBJ2-3	CASSPSGYTDTQYF	TGTGCCAGCAGTCCATCGGGCTACACAGATACGCAGTATTTT
TRBD1	TRBV4-2	-	TRBJ1-4	CASSQDLTGGSEKLFF	TGTGCCAGCAGCCAAGACCTGACAGGGGGAAGTGAAAAACTGTTTTTT
-	TRBV28	few	TRBJ2-3	CASSRPGLAPDTQYF	TGTGCCAGCAGCCGACCGGGATTAGCCCCAGATACGCAGTATTTT
TRBD1	TRBV2	-	TRBJ2-5	CASTKRGRETQYF	TGTGCCAGCACCAAGAGGGGGCGAGAGACCCAGTACTTC
-	TRBV2	few	TRBJ1-1	CASSLDSNTEAFF	TGTGCCAGCAGTCTCGACAGTAACACTGAAGCTTTCTTT